The present TCR beta chain was sequenced within a study of Ad26.COV2.S vaccination and SARS-CoV-2 variants. On the study more broadly: Ad26.COV2.S shots went into the muscle once or twice, 56 days apart. Whole-study results and caveats: It was found that vaccine and placebo recipients had similar non-spike TCR breadth. It was reported that spike-specific CD8+ and CD4+ T cell responses were substantially broad after vaccination.

V lost 5 bases and J 1 base, leaving 20 bases between the germline ends. Looked up from germline, CDR1 is SGHAT and CDR2 is FQNNGV. The CDR3 consists of 17 residues. Comments on this clone: The antigen remains undetermined.

Indicated treatment: some 20 received Ad26.COV2.S at low or high dose, single or two shots; 5 received placebo; per-sample allocation not given. Day 63 after the first vaccine or placebo injection was the time point for sampling. The shot given was an Ad26 vector that makes Wuhan-strain SARS-CoV-2 spike. Clones were read by immunoSEQ multiplex PCR, and TCRdb kept only the in-frame ones, dropping some. The top ten hold about 3.1% of the sample, which has 290,000 or so clones, about 89% seen once. The V gene is TRBV11-2, the J gene TRBJ2-5; maybe TRBD1 (6 bases). The sequences come from peripheral blood, collected in a trial of Ad26.COV2.S vaccine versus placebo. The sequence was obtained from a person between 18 and 59 years old who received the Ad26.COV2.S COVID-19 vaccine or a placebo. The CDR3 sequence: CASSLSRGHSFQETQYF. Here the CDR3 DNA reads TGTGCCAGCAGCCTGAGTCGGGGACACTCTTTCCAAGAGACCCAGTACTTC.